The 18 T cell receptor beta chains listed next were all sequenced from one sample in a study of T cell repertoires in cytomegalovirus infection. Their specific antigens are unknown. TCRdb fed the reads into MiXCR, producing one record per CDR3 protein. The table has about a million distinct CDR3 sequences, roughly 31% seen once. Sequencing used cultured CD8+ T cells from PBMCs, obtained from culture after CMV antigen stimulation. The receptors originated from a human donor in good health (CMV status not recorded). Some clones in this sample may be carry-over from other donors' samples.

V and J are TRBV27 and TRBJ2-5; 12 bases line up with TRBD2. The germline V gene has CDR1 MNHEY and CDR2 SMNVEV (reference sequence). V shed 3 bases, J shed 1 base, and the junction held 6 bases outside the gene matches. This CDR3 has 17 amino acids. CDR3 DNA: TGTGCCAGCAGTTTCCTAGGACTAGCGGGGACCCAAGAGACCCAGTACTTC. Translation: CASSFLGLAGTQETQYF.

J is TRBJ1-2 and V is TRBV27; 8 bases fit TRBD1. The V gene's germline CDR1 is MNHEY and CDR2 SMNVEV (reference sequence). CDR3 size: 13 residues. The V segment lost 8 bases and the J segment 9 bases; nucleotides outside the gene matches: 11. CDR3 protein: CASGATGVRSYTF. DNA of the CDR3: TGTGCCAGCGGGGCGACAGGGGTTAGGAGCTACACCTTC.

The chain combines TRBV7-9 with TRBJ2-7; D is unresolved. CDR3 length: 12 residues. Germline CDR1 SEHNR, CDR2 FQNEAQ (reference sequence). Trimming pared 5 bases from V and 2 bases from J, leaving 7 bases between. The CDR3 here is CASSKQTYEQYF. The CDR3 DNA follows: TGTGCCAGCAGCAAACAAACCTACGAGCAGTACTTC.

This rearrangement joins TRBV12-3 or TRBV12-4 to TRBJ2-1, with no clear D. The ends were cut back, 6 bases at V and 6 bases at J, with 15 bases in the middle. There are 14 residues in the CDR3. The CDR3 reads CASSFLTKPNEQFF. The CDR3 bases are TGTGCCAGCAGCTTCTTGACAAAACCCAATGAGCAGTTCTTC.

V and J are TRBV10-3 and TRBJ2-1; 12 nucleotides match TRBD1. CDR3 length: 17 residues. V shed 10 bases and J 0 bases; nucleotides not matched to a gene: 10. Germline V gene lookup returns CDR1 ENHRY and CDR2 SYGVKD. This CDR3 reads CATIPGQGASSYNEQFF. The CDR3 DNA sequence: TGTGCCACCATCCCGGGACAGGGGGCGAGCTCCTACAATGAGCAGTTCTTC.

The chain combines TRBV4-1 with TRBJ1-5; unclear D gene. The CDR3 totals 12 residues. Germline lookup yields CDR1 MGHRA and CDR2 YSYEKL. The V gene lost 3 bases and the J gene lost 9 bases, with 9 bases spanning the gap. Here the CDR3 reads CASSHEGGPQHF. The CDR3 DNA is TGCGCCAGCAGCCATGAGGGAGGGCCCCAGCATTTT.

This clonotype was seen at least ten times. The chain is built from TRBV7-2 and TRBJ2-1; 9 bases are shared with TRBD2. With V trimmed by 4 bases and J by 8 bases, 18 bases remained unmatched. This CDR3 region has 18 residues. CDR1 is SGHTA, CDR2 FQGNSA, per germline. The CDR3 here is CASSSPRSRLAVVDEQFF. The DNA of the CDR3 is TGTGCCAGCAGCTCCCCTCGATCTCGACTAGCGGTTGTCGATGAGCAGTTCTTC. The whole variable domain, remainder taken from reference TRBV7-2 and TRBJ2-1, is GAGVSQSPSNKVTEKGKDVELRCDPISGHTALYWYRQSLGQGLEFLIYFQGNSAPDKSGLPSDRFSAERTGGSVSTLTIQRTQQEDSAVYLCASSSPRSRLAVVDEQFFGPGTRLTVL.

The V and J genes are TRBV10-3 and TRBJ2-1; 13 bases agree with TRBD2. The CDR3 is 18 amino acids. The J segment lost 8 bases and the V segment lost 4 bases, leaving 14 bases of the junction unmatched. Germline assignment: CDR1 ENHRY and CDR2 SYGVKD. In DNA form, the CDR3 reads TGTGCCATCAGTGTCCGGAGCACTAGCGGGGGGGCCGGTCATGAGCAGTTCTTC. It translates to CAISVRSTSGGAGHEQFF.

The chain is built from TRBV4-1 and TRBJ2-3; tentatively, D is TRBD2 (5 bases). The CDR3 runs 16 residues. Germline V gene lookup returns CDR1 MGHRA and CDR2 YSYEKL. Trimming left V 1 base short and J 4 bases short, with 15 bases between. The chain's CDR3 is CASSQGVGSEADTQYF. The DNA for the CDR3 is TGCGCCAGCAGCCAAGGTGTAGGGTCGGAGGCAGATACGCAGTATTTT.

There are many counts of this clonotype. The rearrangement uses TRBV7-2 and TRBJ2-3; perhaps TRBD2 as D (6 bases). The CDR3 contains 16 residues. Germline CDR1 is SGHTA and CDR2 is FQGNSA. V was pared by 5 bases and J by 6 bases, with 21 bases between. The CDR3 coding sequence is TGTGCCAGCAGCACCCGGGGACTGAATTCGCCGGATACGCAGTATTTT. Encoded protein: CASSTRGLNSPDTQYF.

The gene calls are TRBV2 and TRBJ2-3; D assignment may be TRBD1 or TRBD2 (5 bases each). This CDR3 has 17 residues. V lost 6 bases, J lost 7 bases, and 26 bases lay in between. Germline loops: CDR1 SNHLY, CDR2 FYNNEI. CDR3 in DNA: TGTGCCAGCAGGAATGACTACGGGACGGACGGACCAAATACGCAGTATTTT. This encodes CASRNDYGTDGPNTQYF.

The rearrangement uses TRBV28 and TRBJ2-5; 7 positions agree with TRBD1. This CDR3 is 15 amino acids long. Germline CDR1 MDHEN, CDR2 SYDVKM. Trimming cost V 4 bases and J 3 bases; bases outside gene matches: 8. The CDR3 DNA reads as TGTGCCAGCAGTTCTCCGGGACAGCAGAAAGAGACCCAGTACTTC. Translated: CASSSPGQQKETQYF.

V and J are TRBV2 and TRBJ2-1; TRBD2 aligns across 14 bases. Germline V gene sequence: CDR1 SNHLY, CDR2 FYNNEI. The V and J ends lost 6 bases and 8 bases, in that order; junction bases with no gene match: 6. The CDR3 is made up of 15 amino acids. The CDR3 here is CASREGLAGADEQFF. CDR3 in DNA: TGTGCCAGCAGGGAGGGACTAGCGGGGGCCGATGAGCAGTTCTTC.

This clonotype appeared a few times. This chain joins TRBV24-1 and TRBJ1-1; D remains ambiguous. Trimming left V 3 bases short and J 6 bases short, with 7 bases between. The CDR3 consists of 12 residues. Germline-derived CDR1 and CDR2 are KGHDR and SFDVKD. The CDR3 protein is CATSDNGAEAFF. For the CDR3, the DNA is TGTGCCACCAGTGATAACGGGGCTGAAGCTTTCTTT.

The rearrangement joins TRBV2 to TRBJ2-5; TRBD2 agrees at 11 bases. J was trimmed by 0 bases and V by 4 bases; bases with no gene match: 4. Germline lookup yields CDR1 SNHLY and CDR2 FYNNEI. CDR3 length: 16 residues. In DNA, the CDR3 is TGTGCCAGCAGTGTGATAGCGGGGGGGTACCAAGAGACCCAGTACTTC. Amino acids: CASSVIAGGYQETQYF.

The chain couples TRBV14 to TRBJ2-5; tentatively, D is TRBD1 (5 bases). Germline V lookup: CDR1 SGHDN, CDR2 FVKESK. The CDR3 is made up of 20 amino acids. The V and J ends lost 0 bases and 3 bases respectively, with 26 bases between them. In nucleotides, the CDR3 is TGTGCCAGCAGCCAAGATGTCGTAGGTACAGGTTTGGTATCCGAAGAGACCCAGTACTTC. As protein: CASSQDVVGTGLVSEETQYF.

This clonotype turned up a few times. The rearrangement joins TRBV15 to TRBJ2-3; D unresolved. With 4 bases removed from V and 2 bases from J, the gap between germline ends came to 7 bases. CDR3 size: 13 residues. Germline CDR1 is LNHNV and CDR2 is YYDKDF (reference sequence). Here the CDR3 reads CATSKLYTDTQYF. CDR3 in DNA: TGTGCCACCAGCAAACTTTACACAGATACGCAGTATTTT.

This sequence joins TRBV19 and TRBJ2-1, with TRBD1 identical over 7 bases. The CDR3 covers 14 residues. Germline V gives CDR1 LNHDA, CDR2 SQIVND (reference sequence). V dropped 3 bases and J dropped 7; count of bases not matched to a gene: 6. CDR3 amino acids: CASSISGGRNEQFF. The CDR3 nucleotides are TGTGCCAGTAGTATTTCAGGGGGTAGGAATGAGCAGTTCTTC.